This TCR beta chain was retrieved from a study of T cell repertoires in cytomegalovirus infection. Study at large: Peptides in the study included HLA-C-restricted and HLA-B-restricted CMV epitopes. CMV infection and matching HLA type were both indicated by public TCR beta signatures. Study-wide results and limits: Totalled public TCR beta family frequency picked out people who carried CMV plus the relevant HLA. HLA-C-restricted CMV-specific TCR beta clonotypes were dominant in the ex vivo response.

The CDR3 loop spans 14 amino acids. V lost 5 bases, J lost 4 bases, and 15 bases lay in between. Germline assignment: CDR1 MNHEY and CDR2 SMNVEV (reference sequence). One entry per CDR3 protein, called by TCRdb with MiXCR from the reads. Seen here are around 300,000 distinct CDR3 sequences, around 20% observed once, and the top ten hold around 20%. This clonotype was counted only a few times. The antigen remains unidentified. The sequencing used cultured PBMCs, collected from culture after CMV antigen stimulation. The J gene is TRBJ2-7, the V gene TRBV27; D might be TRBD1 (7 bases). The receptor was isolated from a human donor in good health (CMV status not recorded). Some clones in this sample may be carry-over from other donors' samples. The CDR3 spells CASSEEGRGYEQYF. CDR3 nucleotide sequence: TGTGCCAGCAGTGAGGAGGGCAGGGGGTACGAGCAGTACTTC.